This T cell receptor beta chain was sequenced for a study of OX40 agonist ivuxolimab in advanced cancers. Study summary: A history of anti-PD-1, anti-PD-L1 or anti-CTLA-4 therapy was acceptable, and 40% had some. Of the patients, three showed partial responses, one with hepatocellular carcinoma and two with cutaneous melanoma.

Clones were read by immunoSEQ multiplex PCR, and TCRdb kept only the in-frame ones, dropping some. This sample has 40,000 to 50,000 clones, with just over 85% found just once. Between the trimmed V and J ends, which lost 4 bases and 9 bases, there was a span of 9 bases. CDR1 and CDR2 (germline): SEHNR, FQNEAQ (reference sequence). This CDR3 has 11 residues. Sequencing used CD4+ or CD8+ T cells sorted from blood, obtained in a trial of the OX40 agonist ivuxolimab. This TCR derives from an adult with an advanced solid tumor such as melanoma, head and neck, liver or kidney cancer. The rearrangement links TRBV7-9 to TRBJ2-5; no clear D. The DNA of the CDR3 is TGTGCCAGCAGCTCGCCCGGTCCCCAGTACTTC. It encodes CASSSPGPQYF.